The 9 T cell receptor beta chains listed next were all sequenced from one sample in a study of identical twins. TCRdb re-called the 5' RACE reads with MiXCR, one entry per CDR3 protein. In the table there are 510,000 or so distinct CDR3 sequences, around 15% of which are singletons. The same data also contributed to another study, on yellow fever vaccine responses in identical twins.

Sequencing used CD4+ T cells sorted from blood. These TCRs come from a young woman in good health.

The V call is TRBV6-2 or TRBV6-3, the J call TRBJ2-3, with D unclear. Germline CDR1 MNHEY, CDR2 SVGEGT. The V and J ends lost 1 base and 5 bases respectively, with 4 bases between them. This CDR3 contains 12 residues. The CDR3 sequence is CASSYFRDTQYF. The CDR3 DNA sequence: TGTGCCAGCAGTTACTTTAGAGATACGCAGTATTTT.

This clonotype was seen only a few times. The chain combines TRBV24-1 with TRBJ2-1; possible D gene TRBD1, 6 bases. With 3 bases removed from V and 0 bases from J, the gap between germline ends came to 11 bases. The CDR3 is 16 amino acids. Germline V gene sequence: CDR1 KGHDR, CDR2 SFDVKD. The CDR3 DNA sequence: TGTGCCACCAGTGATCCGGACAGCCTCTCCTACAATGAGCAGTTCTTC. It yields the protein CATSDPDSLSYNEQFF.

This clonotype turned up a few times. The CDR3 loop is CATSRGGKGGPDTEAFF. In DNA, the CDR3 is TGTGCCACCAGCAGAGGTGGGAAGGGTGGGCCGGACACTGAAGCTTTCTTT. This chain links TRBV15 with TRBJ1-1, with D unresolved. The ends were cut back, 1 base at V and 3 bases at J, with 18 bases in the middle. This CDR3 comprises 17 residues. Per germline, CDR1 LNHNV and CDR2 YYDKDF (reference sequence).

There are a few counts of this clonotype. In nucleotides, the CDR3 is TGTGCCAGCTCCGGGACTAGCACTAGCTCTGGGGCCAACGTCCTGACTTTC. It codes for CASSGTSTSSGANVLTF. The V gene is TRBV18, the J gene TRBJ2-6, with 9 positions matching TRBD2. The germline gives CDR1 KGHSH, CDR2 LQKENI. The CDR3 is 17 residues long. The V and J ends lost 6 bases and 0 bases, in that order; junction bases with no gene match: 6.

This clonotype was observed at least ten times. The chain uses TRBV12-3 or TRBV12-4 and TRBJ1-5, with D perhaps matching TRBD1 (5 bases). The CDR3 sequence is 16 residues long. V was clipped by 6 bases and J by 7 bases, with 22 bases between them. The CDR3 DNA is TGTGCCAGCAGCCCCTTTGCAGGGTTAAGAGAGCAGCCCCAGCATTTT. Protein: CASSPFAGLREQPQHF.

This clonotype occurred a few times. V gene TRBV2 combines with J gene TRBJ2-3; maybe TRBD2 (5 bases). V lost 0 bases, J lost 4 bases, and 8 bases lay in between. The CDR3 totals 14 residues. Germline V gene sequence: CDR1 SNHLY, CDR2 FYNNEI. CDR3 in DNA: TGTGCCAGCAGTGAAGCTACTAGTGCAGATACGCAGTATTTT. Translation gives CASSEATSADTQYF.

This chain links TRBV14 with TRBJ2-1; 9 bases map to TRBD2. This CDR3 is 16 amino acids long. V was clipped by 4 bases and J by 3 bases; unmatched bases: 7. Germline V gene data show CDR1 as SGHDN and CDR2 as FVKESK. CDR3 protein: CASSRGAGGFYNEQFF. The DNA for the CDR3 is TGTGCCAGCAGCCGAGGAGCGGGAGGATTCTACAATGAGCAGTTCTTC.

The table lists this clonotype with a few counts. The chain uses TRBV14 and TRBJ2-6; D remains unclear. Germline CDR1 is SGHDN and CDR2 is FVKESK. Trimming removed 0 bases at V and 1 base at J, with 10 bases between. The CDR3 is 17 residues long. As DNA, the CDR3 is TGTGCCAGCAGCCAAGATATCAGTACATCTGGGGCCAACGTCCTGACTTTC. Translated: CASSQDISTSGANVLTF.

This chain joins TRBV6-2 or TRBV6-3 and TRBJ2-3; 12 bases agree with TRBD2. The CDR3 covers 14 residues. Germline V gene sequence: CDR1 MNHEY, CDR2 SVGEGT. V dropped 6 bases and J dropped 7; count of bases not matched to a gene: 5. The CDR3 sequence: CASRASGRANTQYF. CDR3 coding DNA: TGTGCCAGCAGAGCTAGCGGGAGGGCCAATACGCAGTATTTT.